At least ten counts were recorded for the clone carrying this TCR beta chain. Its target is not known. Trimming left V 1 base short and J 6 bases short, with 17 bases between. This CDR3 is built from 15 residues. Germline-derived CDR1 and CDR2 are DFQATT and SNEGSKA (reference sequence). The source of the sample is a study of CD8 T cells in ankylosing spondylitis. TCRdb passed the 5' RACE reads through MiXCR, listing each CDR3 protein once. The profile shows around 330,000 distinct CDR3 sequences, 9.5% to 13% of them singletons. Study results and caveats: Clones linked to disease were reported to show significant enrichment in matched ankylosing spondylitis synovial fluid. The study identified a TCR beta motif of several highly homologous variants that appeared characteristic of ankylosing spondylitis blood.

The chain uses TRBV20-1 and TRBJ2-3; D is uncertain. The sequenced sample was blood, either unsorted or a sorted T cell fraction (not recorded which). The sequence was collected from a female donor with ankylosing spondylitis or in good health (not recorded which). This chain's CDR3 is CSARVVFSGGDTQYF. DNA of the CDR3: TGCAGTGCTAGAGTAGTATTCTCAGGCGGCGATACGCAGTATTTT.